This T cell receptor (beta chain) was identified during a study of shared clonotypes between healthy human individuals. In germline, CDR1 is SQVTM, CDR2 ANQGSEA. Trimming at V came to 7 bases and at J to 3 bases, leaving 5 bases not matched to a gene. This CDR3 region has 12 residues. With respect to this clone: The antigen remains unidentified.

Measured with immunoSEQ multiplex PCR; TCRdb has only the in-frame clones, and not every one. The sample has about 820,000 clones, nearly 95% seen once; the top ten hold approximately 25%. Naive-designated CD8 cells lacked CD45RO, were positively enriched for CCR7, and omitted terminally differentiated effector memory CD45RA+ cells. Study-level findings and limits: Generation probabilities were higher for clonotypes shared across all four sorted-subset donors than for unshared ones.

The sequencing input was naive CD8+ T cells sorted from blood. The gene calls are TRBV29-1 and TRBJ2-7; 8 bases line up with TRBD1. This receptor was obtained from a man aged 25-45 years in good health. This CDR3 reads CSGTGINYEQYF. The DNA for the CDR3 is TGCAGCGGGACAGGGATTAACTACGAGCAGTACTTC.